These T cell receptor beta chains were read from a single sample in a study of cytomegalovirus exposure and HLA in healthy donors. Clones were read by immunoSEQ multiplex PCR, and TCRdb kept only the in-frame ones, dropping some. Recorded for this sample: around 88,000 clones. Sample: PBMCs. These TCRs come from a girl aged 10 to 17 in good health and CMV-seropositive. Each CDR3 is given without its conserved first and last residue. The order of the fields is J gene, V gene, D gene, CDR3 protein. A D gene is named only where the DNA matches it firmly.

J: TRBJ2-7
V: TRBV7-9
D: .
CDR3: ASSLAVSSYEQY

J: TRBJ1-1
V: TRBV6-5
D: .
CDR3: ASSYLRDTEAF

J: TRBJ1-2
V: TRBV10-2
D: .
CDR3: ASRWAGSQNYGYT

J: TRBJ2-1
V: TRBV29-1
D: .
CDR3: SVDRYRASYNEQF

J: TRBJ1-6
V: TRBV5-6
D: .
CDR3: ASSPFDSALNSPLH

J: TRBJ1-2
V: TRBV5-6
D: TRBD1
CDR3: ASSSGTGET

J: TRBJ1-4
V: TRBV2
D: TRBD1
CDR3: ASKMGQLNEKLF

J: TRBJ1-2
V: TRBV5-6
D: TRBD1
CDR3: ASSLAGGAGYT

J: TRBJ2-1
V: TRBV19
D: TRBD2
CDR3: ASSIKRGAEQF

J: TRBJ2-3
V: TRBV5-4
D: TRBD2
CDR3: ASSSGTSGGSGTQY

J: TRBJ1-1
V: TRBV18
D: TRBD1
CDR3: ASSSGGRLNTEAF

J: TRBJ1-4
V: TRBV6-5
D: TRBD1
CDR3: ASSYSTGGGQKLF

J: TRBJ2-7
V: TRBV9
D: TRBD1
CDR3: ASSVDRQGTAYEQY

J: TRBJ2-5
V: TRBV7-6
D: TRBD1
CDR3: ASSPIEGALKGTQY

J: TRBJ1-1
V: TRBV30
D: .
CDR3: ALRRSIGLDTEAF

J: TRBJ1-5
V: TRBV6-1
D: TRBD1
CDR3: ASRGDREFGQPQH

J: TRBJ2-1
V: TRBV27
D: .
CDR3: ASMRLFSSYNEQF

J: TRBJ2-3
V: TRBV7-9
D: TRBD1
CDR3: ASSVGQASTDTQY

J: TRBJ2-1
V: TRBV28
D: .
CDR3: ASSFLWGGGANEQF

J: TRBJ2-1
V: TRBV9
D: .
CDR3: ASSVAQGSSYNEQF

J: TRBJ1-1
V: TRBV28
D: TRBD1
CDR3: ASSSGQVGTEAF

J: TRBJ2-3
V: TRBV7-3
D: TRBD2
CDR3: ASSPSGGRLDTQY

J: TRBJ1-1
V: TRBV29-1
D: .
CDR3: SVASRNTEAF

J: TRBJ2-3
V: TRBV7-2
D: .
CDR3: ASSSGKADTQY

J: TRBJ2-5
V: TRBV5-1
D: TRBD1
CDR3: ASSWTGQENQY

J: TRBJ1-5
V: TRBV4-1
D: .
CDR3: ASSQDHNQPQH

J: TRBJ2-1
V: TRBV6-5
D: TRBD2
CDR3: ASSPSGGSEQF

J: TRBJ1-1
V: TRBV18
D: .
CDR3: ASSPPGLMNTEAF

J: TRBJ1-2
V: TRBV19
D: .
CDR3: ASSKGNYGYT

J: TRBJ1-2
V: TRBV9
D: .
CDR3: ASSTVEYYGYT

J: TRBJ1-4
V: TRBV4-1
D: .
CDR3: ASSQDRGEEKLF

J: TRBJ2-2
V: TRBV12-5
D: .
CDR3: ASGEVNLGEVDTGELF

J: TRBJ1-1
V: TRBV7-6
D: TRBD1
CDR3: ASSPGTGDEAF

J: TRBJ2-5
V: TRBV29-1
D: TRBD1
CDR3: SVVGTGGVTGGVETQY

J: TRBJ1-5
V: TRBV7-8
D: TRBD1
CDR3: ASSLGTGPPNQPQH

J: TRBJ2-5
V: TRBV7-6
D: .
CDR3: ASSLAGTGDETQY

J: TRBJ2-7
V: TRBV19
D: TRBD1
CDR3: ASSAGTGGTYEQY

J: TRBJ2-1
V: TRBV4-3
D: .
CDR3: ASSQEVGRGIYNEQF

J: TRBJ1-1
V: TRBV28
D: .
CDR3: ASTLPGTSNTEAF

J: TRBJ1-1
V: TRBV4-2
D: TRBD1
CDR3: ASSKVTGGDTEAF

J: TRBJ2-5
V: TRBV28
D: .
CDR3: ASSNPQLETQY

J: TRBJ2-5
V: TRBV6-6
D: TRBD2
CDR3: ASRKRGDQETQY

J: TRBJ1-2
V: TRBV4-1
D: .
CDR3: ASSQDGSKNGYT

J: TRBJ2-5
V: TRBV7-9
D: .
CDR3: ASSLVPMGLSQETQY

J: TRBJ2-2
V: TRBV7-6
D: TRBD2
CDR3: ASSFPLAGGSNTGELF

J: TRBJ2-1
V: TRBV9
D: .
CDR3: ASSATGTSYNEQF

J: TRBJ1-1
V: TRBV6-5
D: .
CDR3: ASSYSQGMNTEAF